This T cell receptor (beta chain) is drawn from a study of T cell changes during pregnancy in multiple sclerosis. This CDR3 is built from 15 residues. Per the germline V gene, CDR1 is MGHRA and CDR2 is YSYEKL. Between the trimmed V and J ends, which lost 4 bases and 0 bases, there was a span of 11 bases. Data came from immunoSEQ multiplex PCR; TCRdb stores just in-frame clones and leaves some out. The sample includes about 110,000 clones, about 90% seen only once; the top ten take less than 2%. Material: peripheral blood, obtained before pregnancy. V is TRBV4-1 and J is TRBJ2-3; D not certain. The sequence was obtained from a female donor with multiple sclerosis, enrolled in a pregnancy study. CDR3 region: CASSPSRASTDTQYF. Written as DNA, the CDR3 is TGCGCCAGCAGCCCTAGTCGAGCTAGCACAGATACGCAGTATTTT.